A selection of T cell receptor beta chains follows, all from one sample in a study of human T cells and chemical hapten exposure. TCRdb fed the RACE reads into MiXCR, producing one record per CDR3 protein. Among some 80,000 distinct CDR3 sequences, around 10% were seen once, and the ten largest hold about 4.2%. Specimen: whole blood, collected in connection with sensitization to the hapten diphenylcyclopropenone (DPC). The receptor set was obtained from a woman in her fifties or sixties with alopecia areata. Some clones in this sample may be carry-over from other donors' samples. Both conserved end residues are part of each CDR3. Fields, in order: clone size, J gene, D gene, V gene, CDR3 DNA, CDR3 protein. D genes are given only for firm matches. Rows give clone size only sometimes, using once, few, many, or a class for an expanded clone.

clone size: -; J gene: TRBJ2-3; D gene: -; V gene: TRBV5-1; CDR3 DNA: TGCGCCAGCAGCGTGGACCGGGTCAGGGCAGATACGCAGTATTTT; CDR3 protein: CASSVDRVRADTQYF
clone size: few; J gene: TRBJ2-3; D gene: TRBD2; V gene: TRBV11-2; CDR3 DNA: TGTGCCAGCCGCACTAGCGGCAGGACAGATACGCAGTATTTT; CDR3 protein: CASRTSGRTDTQYF
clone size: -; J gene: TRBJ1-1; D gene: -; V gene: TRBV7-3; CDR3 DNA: TGTGCCAGCAGCTTAGCGGGGGCTGGGATGAACACTGAAGCTTTCTTT; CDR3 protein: CASSLAGAGMNTEAFF
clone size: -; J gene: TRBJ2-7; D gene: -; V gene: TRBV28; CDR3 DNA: TGTGCCAGCAGTCCGACCCCCTCCTACGAGCAGTACTTC; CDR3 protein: CASSPTPSYEQYF
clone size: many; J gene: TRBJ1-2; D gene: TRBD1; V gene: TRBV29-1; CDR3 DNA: TGCAGCGCTCGGACAGGGACTAACTATGGCTACACCTTC; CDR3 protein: CSARTGTNYGYTF
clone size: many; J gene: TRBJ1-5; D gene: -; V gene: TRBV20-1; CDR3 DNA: TGCAGTGCTAGAGATACCAGGTACAATCAGCCCCAGCATTTT; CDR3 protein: CSARDTRYNQPQHF
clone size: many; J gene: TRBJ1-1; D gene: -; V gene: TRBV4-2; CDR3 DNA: TGTGCCAGCAGCCAAGAGCAACAGGCCGAAGCTTTCTTT; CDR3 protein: CASSQEQQAEAFF
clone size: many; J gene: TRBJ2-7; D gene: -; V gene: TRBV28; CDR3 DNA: TGTGCCAGCAGTCCCGTGGTGAGCTCCTACGAGCAGTACTTC; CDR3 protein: CASSPVVSSYEQYF
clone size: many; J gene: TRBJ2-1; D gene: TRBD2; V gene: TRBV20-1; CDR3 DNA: TGCAGTGCAACCCTAGCGGGACTCTACAATGAGCAGTTCTTC; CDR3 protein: CSATLAGLYNEQFF
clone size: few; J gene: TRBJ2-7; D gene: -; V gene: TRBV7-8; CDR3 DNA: TGTGCCAGCAGCTCCCATAATCCGACAGGAACCTACGAGCAGTACTTC; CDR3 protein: CASSSHNPTGTYEQYF
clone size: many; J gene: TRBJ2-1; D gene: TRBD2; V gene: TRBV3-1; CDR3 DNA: TGTGCCAGCAGCTCCGGGACTAGCGAAGACAATGAGCAGTTCTTC; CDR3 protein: CASSSGTSEDNEQFF
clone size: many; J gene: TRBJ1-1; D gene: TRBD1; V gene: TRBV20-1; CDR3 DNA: TGCAGTGCTGTAGACAGGGCGAACACTGAAGCTTTCTTT; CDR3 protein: CSAVDRANTEAFF
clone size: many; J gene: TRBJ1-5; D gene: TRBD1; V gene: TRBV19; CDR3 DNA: TGTGCCACCGAACCCGGGACAGGGAGCAATCAGCCCCAGCATTTT; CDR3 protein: CATEPGTGSNQPQHF
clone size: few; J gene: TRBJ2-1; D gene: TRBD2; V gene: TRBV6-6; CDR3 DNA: TGTGCCAGCAGTTACGACCTCGCCATCCAGCGGGAGGGCCGAGACGAGCAGTTCTTC; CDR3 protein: CASSYDLAIQREGRDEQFF
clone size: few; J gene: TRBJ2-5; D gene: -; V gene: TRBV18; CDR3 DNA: TGTGCCAGCTCGTCAGGTGGGGCACCAGAGACCCAGTACTTC; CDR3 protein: CASSSGGAPETQYF
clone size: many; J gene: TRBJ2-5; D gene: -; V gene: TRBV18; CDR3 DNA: TGTGCCAGCTCACCCCTGAGAGCTGGTGGAGAGACCCAGTACTTC; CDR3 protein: CASSPLRAGGETQYF